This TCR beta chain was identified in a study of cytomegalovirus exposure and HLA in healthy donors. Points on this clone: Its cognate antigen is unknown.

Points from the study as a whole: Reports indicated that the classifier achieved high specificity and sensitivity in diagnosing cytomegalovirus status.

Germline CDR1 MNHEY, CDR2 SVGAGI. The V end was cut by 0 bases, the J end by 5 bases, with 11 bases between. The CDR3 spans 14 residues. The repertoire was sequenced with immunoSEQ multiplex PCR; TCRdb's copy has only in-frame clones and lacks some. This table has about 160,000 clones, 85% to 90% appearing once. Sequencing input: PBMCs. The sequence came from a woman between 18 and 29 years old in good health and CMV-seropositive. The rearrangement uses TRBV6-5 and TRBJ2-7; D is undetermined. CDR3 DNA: TGTGCCAGCAGTTACTCCGGTGTCCGGGACGAGCAGTACTTC. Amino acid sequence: CASSYSGVRDEQYF.